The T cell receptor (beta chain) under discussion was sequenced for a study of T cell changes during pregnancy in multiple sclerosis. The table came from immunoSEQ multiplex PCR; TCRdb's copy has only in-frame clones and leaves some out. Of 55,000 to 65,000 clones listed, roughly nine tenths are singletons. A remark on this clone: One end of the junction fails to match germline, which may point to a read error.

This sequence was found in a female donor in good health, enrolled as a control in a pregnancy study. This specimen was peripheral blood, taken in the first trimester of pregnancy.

CDR3 in DNA: TGCAGCGTCGACTCCAACAATGAGCAGTTCTTC. Translation gives CSVDSNNEQFF. J is TRBJ2-1 and V is TRBV29-1; D is unclear. The CDR3 is 11 amino acids. Germline loops: CDR1 SQVTM, CDR2 ANQGSEA.